The rows below give T cell receptor beta chains drawn from one sample of a study of beta chain features in type 1 diabetes. The repertoire was sequenced with immunoSEQ multiplex PCR; TCRdb's copy has only in-frame clones and lacks some. The sample lists 250,000 or so clones, roughly 14% occurring once. The specimen sequenced was naive CD4+ T cells from blood. Receptors were obtained from a man in his thirties or forties with type 1 diabetes. CDR3s include the opening cysteine and the closing phenylalanine or tryptophan. D genes are given only for firm matches. Clone size, where shown, is once, few, many, or a class for clones that have expanded.

CDR3aa | CDR3nt | j_gene | d_gene | v_gene | abundance
CASSQSLYRGGMAEAFF | TGCGCCAGCAGTCAATCCCTCTACAGGGGCGGGATGGCTGAAGCTTTCTTT | TRBJ1-1 | TRBD1 | TRBV23-1 | .
CASSPNSLGTGGETQYF | TGTGCCAGCTCACCAAATTCGTTGGGGACAGGGGGCGAGACCCAGTACTTC | TRBJ2-5 | TRBD1 | TRBV18 | few
CASSVPLRGSTGELFF | TGTGCCAGCAGCGTCCCTCTCCGGGGATCTACCGGGGAGCTGTTTTTT | TRBJ2-2 | . | TRBV11-2 | few
CASYPVLPGELFF | TGTGCCAGCTACCCGGTCCTGCCCGGGGAGCTGTTTTTT | TRBJ2-2 | . | TRBV7-9 | few
CASSYPREAFF | TGTGCCAGCAGCTACCCTCGGGAAGCTTTCTTT | TRBJ1-1 | . | TRBV7-9 | .
CASSGRQVYEQYF | TGTGCCAGCAGTGGCCGACAGGTCTACGAGCAGTACTTC | TRBJ2-7 | . | TRBV25-1 | few
CAWFDRGRETQYF | TGTGCCTGGTTCGACAGGGGGCGAGAGACCCAGTACTTC | TRBJ2-5 | TRBD1 | TRBV30 | few
CASSQAMIQGTYGYTF | TGTGCCAGCAGCCAGGCCATGATACAGGGTACCTATGGCTACACCTTC | TRBJ1-2 | . | TRBV4-2 | few
CASSYPGGSEAFF | TGTGCCAGCAGTTATCCGGGGGGCTCTGAAGCTTTCTTT | TRBJ1-1 | . | TRBV6-5 | .
CAPGDRVRYEQYF | TGTGCCCCCGGGGACAGGGTACGTTACGAGCAGTACTTC | TRBJ2-7 | TRBD1 | TRBV30 | .
CASSGQPLGTNEKLFF | TGTGCCAGCTCAGGACAGCCCCTCGGAACTAATGAAAAACTGTTTTTT | TRBJ1-4 | . | TRBV18 | .
CASSPDRADEKLFF | TGTGCCAGCTCTCCGGACAGGGCCGATGAAAAACTGTTTTTT | TRBJ1-4 | TRBD1 | TRBV18 | .
CASSSGASGYNEQFF | TGTGCCAGCAGCTCTGGAGCTAGCGGGTACAATGAGCAGTTCTTC | TRBJ2-1 | TRBD2 | TRBV11-2 | few
CSVDTRTDTQYF | TGCAGCGTTGATACTAGGACAGATACGCAGTATTTT | TRBJ2-3 | . | TRBV29-1 | .